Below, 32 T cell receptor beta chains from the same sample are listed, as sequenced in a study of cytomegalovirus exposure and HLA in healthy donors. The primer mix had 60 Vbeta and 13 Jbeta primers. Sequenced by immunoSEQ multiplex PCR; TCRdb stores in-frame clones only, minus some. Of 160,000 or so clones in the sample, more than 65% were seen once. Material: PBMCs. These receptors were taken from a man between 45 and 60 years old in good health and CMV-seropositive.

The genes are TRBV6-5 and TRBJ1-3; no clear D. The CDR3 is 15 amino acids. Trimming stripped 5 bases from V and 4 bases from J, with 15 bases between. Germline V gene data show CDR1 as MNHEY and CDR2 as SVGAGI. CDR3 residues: CASSPSVRVGNTIYF. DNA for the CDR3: TGTGCCAGCAGTCCATCGGTACGGGTCGGAAACACCATATATTTT.

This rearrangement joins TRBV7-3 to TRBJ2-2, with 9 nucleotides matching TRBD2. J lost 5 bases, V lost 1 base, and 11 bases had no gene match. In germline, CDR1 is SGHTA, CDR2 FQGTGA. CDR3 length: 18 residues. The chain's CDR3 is CASSLRPLGLAGTGELFF. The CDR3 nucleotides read TGTGCCAGCAGCTTAAGGCCGCTCGGGCTAGCGGGAACCGGGGAGCTGTTTTTT.

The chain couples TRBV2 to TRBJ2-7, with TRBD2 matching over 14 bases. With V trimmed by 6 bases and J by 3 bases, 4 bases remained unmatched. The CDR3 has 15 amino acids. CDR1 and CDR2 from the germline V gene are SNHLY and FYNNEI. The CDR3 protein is CASRRGTSGGYEQYF. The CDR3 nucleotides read TGTGCCAGCAGGAGGGGGACTAGCGGGGGCTACGAGCAGTACTTC.

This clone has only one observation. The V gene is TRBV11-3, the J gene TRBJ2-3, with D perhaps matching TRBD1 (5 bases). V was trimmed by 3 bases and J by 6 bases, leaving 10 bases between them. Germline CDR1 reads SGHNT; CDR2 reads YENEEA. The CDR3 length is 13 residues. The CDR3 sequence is CASSFTRADTQYF. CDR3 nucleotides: TGTGCCAGCAGCTTTACCAGGGCCGATACGCAGTATTTT.

The CDR3 reads CASSPGSVSYNEQFF. The CDR3 bases are TGTGCCAGCAGCCCAGGCAGTGTGTCCTACAATGAGCAGTTCTTC. This chain joins TRBV7-9 and TRBJ2-1; D is unclear. Germline V gene data show CDR1 as SEHNR and CDR2 as FQNEAQ (reference sequence). This CDR3 is built from 15 residues. V gave up 5 bases and J gave up 1 base, with 12 bases separating them.

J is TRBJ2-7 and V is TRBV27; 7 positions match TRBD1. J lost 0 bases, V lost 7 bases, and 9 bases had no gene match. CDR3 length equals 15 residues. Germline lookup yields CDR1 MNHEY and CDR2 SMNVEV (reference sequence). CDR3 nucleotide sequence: TGTGCCAGCATCGCCAGGGCAGGGGGCTCCTACGAGCAGTACTTC. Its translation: CASIARAGGSYEQYF.

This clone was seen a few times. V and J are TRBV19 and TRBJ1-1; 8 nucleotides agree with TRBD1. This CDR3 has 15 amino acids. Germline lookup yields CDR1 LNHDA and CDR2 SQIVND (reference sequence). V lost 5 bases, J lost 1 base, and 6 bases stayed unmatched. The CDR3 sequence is CASSDYRGRNTEAFF. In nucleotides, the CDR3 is TGTGCCAGTAGTGACTACAGGGGGAGGAACACTGAAGCTTTCTTT.

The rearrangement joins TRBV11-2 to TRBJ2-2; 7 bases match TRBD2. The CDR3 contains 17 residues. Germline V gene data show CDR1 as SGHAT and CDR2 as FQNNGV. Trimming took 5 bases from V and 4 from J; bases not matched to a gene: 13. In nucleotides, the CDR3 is TGTGCCAGCAGCCCCCTCCCCGGGGAGGGTCCCACCGGGGAGCTGTTTTTT. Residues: CASSPLPGEGPTGELFF.

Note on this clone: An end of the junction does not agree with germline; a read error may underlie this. In DNA, the CDR3 is TGCCCTCCCGGGGAGCTGTTTTTT. This sequence encodes CPPGELFF. V is TRBV19 and J is TRBJ2-2; no definite D call. Looked up from germline, CDR1 is LNHDA and CDR2 is SQIVND (reference sequence). CDR3 length: 8 amino acids.

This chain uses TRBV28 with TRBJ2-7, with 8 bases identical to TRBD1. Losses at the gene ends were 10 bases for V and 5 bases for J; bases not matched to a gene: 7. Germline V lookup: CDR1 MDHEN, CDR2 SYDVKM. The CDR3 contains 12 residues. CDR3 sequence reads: CATDRGRHEQYF. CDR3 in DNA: TGTGCCACCGACAGGGGTCGGCACGAGCAGTACTTC.

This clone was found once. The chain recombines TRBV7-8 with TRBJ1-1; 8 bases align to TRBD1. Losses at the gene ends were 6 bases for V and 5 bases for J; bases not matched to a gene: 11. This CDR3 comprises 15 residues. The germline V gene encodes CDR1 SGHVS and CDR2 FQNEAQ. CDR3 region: CASSPADRVGTEAFF. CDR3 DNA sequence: TGTGCCAGCAGTCCCGCGGACAGGGTTGGAACTGAAGCTTTCTTT.

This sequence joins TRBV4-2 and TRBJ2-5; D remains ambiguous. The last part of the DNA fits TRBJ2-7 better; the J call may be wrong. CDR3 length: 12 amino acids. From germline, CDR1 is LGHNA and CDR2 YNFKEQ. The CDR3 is CASSPRSYEQYF. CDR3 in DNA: TGTGCCAGCAGCCCTAGATCCTACGAGCAGTACTTC.

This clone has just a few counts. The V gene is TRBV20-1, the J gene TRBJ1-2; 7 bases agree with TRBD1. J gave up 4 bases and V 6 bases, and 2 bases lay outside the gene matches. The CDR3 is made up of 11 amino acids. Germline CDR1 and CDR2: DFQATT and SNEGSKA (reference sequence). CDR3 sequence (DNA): TGCAGTGCCGGGACAGTCTATGGCTACACCTTC. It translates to CSAGTVYGYTF.

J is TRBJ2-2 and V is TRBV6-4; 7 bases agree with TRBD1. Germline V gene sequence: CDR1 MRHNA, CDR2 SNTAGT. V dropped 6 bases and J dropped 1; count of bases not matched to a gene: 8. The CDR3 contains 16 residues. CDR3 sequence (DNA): TGTGCCAGCAGCCGACAAGGGGGCTGGAACACCGGGGAGCTGTTTTTT. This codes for CASSRQGGWNTGELFF.

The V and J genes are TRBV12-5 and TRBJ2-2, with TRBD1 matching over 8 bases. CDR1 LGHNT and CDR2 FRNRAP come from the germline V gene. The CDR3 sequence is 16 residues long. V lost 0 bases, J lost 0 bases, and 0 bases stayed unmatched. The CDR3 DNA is TGTGCTAGTGGTTTGGTACAGGGGGCGAACACCGGGGAGCTGTTTTTT. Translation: CASGLVQGANTGELFF.

CDR3 sequence reads: CASSIGGLHYEQYF. The CDR3 bases are TGTGCCAGCAGCATAGGGGGTCTACACTACGAGCAGTACTTC. J is TRBJ2-7 and V is TRBV7-3; tentative D call: TRBD1 (6 bases). Per the germline V gene, CDR1 is SGHTA and CDR2 is FQGTGA. This CDR3 contains 14 residues. Trimming left V 5 bases short and J 3 bases short, with 14 bases between.

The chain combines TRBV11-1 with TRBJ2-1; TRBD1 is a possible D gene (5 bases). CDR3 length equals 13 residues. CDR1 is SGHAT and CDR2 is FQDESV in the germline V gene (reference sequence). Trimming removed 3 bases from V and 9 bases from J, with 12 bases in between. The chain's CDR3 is CASSFSRDREQFF. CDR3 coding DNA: TGTGCCAGCAGCTTTTCCAGGGATCGTGAGCAGTTCTTC. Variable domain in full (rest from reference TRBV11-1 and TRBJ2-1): EAEVAQSPRYKITEKSQAVAFWCDPISGHATLYWYRQILGQGPELLVQFQDESVVDDSQLPKDRFSAERLKGVDSTLKIQPAELGDSAMYLCASSFSRDREQFFGPGTRLTVL.

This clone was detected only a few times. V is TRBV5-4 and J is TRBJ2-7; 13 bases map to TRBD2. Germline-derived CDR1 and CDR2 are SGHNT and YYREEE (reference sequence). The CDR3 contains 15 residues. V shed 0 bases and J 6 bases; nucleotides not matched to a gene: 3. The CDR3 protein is CASSLVLAGGVEQYF. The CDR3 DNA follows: TGTGCCAGCAGCTTGGTACTAGCGGGAGGGGTCGAGCAGTACTTC.

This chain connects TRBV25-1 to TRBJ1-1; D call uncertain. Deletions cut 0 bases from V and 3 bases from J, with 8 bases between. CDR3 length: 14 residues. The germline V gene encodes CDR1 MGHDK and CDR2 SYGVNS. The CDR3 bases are TGTGCCAGCAGTGAATATTTGAGAGACACTGAAGCTTTCTTT. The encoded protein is CASSEYLRDTEAFF.

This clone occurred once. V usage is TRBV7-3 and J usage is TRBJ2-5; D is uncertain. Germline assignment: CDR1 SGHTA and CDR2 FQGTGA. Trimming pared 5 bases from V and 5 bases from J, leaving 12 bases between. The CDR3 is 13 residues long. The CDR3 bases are TGTGCCAGCAGCCAGTATTGGTGGGAGACCCAGTACTTC. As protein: CASSQYWWETQYF.

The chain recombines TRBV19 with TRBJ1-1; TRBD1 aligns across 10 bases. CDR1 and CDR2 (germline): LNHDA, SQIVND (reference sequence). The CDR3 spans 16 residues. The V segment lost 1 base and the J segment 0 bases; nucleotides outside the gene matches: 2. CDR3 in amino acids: CASSIGQGAVNTEAFF. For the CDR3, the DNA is TGTGCCAGTAGTATAGGACAGGGGGCGGTGAACACTGAAGCTTTCTTT.

CDR3 in DNA: TGTGCCAGCAGCTTAACGGCGGGGGGACAAAAATCTGAGCAGTTCTTC. Protein: CASSLTAGGQKSEQFF. This chain connects TRBV11-2 to TRBJ2-1; 8 positions agree with TRBD2. The V segment lost 2 bases and the J segment 9 bases; nucleotides outside the gene matches: 12. Germline V gene data show CDR1 as SGHAT and CDR2 as FQNNGV. The CDR3 loop spans 16 amino acids.

The CDR3 DNA is TGTGCCAGCACAGGACTAGCGGGAACCCCTGCGGGAGAGACCCAGTACTTC. Translating gives CASTGLAGTPAGETQYF. The V and J genes are TRBV2 and TRBJ2-5, with 12 bases matching TRBD2. In germline, CDR1 is SNHLY, CDR2 FYNNEI. The CDR3 spans 17 residues. V lost 7 bases, J lost 4 bases, and 13 bases stayed unmatched.

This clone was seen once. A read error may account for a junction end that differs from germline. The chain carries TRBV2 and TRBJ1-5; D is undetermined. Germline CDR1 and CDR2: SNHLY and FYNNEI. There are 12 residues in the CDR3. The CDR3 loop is CASRASDQPQHF. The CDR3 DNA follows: TGTGCCAGCAGAGCTAGCGATCAGCCCCAGCATTTT.

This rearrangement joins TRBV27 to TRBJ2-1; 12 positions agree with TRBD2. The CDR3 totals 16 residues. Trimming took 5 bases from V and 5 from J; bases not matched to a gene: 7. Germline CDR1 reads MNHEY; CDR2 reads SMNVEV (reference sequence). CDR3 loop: CASSPLAGGLNNEQFF. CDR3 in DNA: TGTGCCAGCAGTCCCCTAGCGGGAGGGCTGAACAATGAGCAGTTCTTC.

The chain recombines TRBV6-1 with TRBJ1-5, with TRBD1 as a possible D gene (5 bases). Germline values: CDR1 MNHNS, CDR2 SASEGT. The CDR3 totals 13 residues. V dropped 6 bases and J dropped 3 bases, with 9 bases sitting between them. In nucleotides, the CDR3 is TGTGCCAGCAGAGGACAAATCAATCAGCCCCAGCATTTT. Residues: CASRGQINQPQHF.

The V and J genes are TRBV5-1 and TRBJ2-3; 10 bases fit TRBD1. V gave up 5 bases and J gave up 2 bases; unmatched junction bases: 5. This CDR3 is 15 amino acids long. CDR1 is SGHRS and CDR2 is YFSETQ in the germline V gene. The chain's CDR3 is CASRKTGGITDTQYF. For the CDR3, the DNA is TGCGCCAGCAGAAAGACAGGGGGCATCACAGATACGCAGTATTTT.

The CDR3 loop is CASEKRGGDTQYF. The CDR3 nucleotides are TGTGCCAGCGAAAAGCGGGGGGGCGATACGCAGTATTTT. The chain employs TRBV2 and TRBJ2-3; 10 bases are a match to TRBD2. CDR1 is SNHLY, CDR2 FYNNEI, per germline. The CDR3 is made up of 13 amino acids. With V trimmed by 8 bases and J by 6 bases, 5 bases remained unmatched.

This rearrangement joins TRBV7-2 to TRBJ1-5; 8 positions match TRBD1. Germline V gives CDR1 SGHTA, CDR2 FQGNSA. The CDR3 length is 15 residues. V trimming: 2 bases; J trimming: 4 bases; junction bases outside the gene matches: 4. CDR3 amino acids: CASSLQGAWNQPQHF. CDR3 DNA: TGTGCCAGCAGCTTACAGGGGGCGTGGAATCAGCCCCAGCATTTT. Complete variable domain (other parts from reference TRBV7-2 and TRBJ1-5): GAGVSQSPSNKVTEKGKDVELRCDPISGHTALYWYRQSLGQGLEFLIYFQGNSAPDKSGLPSDRFSAERTGGSVSTLTIQRTQQEDSAVYLCASSLQGAWNQPQHFGDGTRLSIL.

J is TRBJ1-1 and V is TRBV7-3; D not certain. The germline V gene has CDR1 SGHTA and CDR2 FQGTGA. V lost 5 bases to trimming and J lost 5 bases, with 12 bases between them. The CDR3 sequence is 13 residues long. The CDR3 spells CASSPGPGTEAFF. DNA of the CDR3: TGTGCCAGCAGCCCAGGCCCGGGGACTGAAGCTTTCTTT.

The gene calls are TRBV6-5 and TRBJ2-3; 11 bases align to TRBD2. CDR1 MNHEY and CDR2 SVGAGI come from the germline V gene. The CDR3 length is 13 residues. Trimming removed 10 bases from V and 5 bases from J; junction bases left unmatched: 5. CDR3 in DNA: TGTGCCACCATAGCGGGGGGGCTAGATACGCAGTATTTT. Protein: CATIAGGLDTQYF.

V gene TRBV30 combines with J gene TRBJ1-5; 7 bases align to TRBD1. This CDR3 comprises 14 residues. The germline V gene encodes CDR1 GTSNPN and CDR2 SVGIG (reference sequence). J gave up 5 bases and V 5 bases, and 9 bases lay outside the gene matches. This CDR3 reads CAWSTGAWDQPQHF. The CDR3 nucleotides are TGTGCCTGGTCTACAGGGGCGTGGGATCAGCCCCAGCATTTT.